The 27 T cell receptor beta chains below come from one sample, sequenced in a study of blood T cell repertoires in COVID-19. Libraries were prepared by immunoSEQ multiplex PCR; TCRdb keeps only in-frame clonotypes and omits some of them. The repertoire holds tens of thousands of clones, with 89% as singletons. The specimen sequenced was peripheral blood. The origin of the receptors is a human donor in a cohort sampled during active COVID-19.

The chain joins TRBV5-1 to TRBJ1-4; 7 bases fit TRBD1. The CDR3 has 15 amino acids. Germline V gene data show CDR1 as SGHRS and CDR2 as YFSETQ. Trimming at V came to 4 bases and at J to 7 bases, leaving 10 bases not matched to a gene. CDR3 DNA: TGCGCCAGCAGCATAACGACAGGGCCTTTTGAAAAACTGTTTTTT. This codes for CASSITTGPFEKLFF.

The chain couples TRBV3-1 (or the pseudogene TRBV3-2) to TRBJ1-1; D is ambiguous. The CDR3 totals 14 residues. Trimming removed 7 bases at V and 8 bases at J, with 20 bases between. The V gene's germline CDR1 is LGHDT and CDR2 YNNKEL (reference sequence). CDR3 in DNA: TGTGCCAGCAATCCCTCCGGGGTTGGATACGAAGCTTTCTTT. Encoded protein: CASNPSGVGYEAFF.

The V and J genes are TRBV6-5 and TRBJ1-2; weak D call: TRBD1 (5 bases). The germline gives CDR1 MNHEY, CDR2 SVGAGI. With 6 bases removed from V and 0 bases from J, the gap between germline ends came to 14 bases. CDR3 length: 15 amino acids. The CDR3 loop is CASSSTRGTNYGYTF. The CDR3 DNA is TGTGCCAGCAGCTCGACTCGGGGGACTAACTATGGCTACACCTTC.

This clone has a single count. The chain employs TRBV5-1 and TRBJ2-7; TRBD1 matches 7 bases. Trimming cost V 0 bases and J 4 bases; bases outside gene matches: 7. The CDR3 runs to 15 residues. Germline V lookup: CDR1 SGHRS, CDR2 YFSETQ. Here the CDR3 DNA reads TGCGCCAGCAGCTTGGAAGGGACAGCCCGATACGAGCAGTACTTC. It translates to CASSLEGTARYEQYF.

V is TRBV7-2 and J is TRBJ2-3, with 11 bases that match TRBD1. The CDR3 has 16 amino acids. V lost 3 bases to trimming and J lost 6 bases; unmatched junction nucleotides: 8. The germline V gene encodes CDR1 SGHTA and CDR2 FQGNSA. In nucleotides, the CDR3 is TGTGCCAGCAGCTTTAAGCGGACAGGGGGCGCGGATACGCAGTATTTT. It translates to CASSFKRTGGADTQYF.

The rearrangement links TRBV19 to TRBJ1-2, with D possibly matching TRBD1 (5 bases). Germline V lookup: CDR1 LNHDA, CDR2 SQIVND (reference sequence). The V gene lost 0 bases and the J gene lost 0 bases, with 8 bases spanning the gap. This CDR3 region has 15 residues. The DNA of the CDR3 is TGTGCCAGTAGTATAGAAAGGGGCTCTAACTATGGCTACACCTTC. Its protein is CASSIERGSNYGYTF.

This chain uses TRBV19 with TRBJ2-7; perhaps TRBD2 as D (6 bases). CDR3 length: 12 amino acids. CDR1 LNHDA and CDR2 SQIVND come from the germline V gene (reference sequence). V was shortened by 7 bases and J by 5 bases, with 12 bases between the two germline ends. CDR3 in amino acids: CASTPGGNEQYF. CDR3 coding DNA: TGTGCCAGTACCCCTGGGGGGAACGAGCAGTACTTC.

The chain employs TRBV9 and TRBJ1-2, with D possibly being TRBD1 (6 bases). CDR3 length: 13 residues. From germline, CDR1 is SGDLS and CDR2 YYNGEE. V was cut by 4 bases and J by 8 bases, with 15 bases left in between. The CDR3 spells CASSNRGAVGYTF. The DNA for the CDR3 is TGTGCCAGCAGCAACCGGGGGGCGGTAGGCTACACCTTC.

V is TRBV20-1 and J is TRBJ1-2; 9 nucleotides agree with TRBD1. This CDR3 is 14 amino acids long. V was clipped by 3 bases and J by 5 bases; unmatched bases: 7. Germline V CDR1 and CDR2: DFQATT, SNEGSKA (reference sequence). The CDR3 DNA sequence: TGCAGTGCTAGTTCGGGACAGGGACCTTATGGCTACACCTTC. Translated: CSASSGQGPYGYTF.

The chain carries TRBV7-9 and TRBJ1-3, with D hard to call. This CDR3 has 16 amino acids. The germline CDR1 and CDR2 sequences are SEHNR and FQNEAQ (reference sequence). The germline V and J ends were trimmed by 5 bases and 2 bases, with 16 bases remaining between them. CDR3 in DNA: TGTGCCAGCAGCCTTTTCGTGGAGGCTACTGGAAACACCATATATTTT. It is translated as CASSLFVEATGNTIYF.

The chain is built from TRBV5-1 and TRBJ2-7, with a weak D call TRBD1 (6 bases). Germline CDR1 reads SGHRS; CDR2 reads YFSETQ. With 3 bases removed from V and 0 bases from J, the gap between germline ends came to 10 bases. This CDR3 is built from 14 residues. Here the CDR3 DNA reads TGCGCCAGCAGCTCCAGGGGCCCCTCCTACGAGCAGTACTTC. Encoded protein: CASSSRGPSYEQYF.

The CDR3 reads CSVGRKTGNTEAFF. For the CDR3, the DNA is TGCAGCGTTGGGAGGAAGACAGGGAACACTGAAGCTTTCTTT. The V gene is TRBV29-1, the J gene TRBJ1-1; the D gene is possibly TRBD1 (6 bases). The length of the CDR3 is 14 residues. Trimming removed 4 bases from V and 1 base from J, with 13 bases in between. From germline, CDR1 is SQVTM and CDR2 ANQGSEA. The complete variable domain, with remaining parts taken from reference TRBV29-1 and TRBJ1-1, reads SAVISQKPSRDICQRGTSLTIQCQVDSQVTMMFWYRQQPGQSLTLIATANQGSEATYESGFVIDKFPISRPNLTFSTLTVSNMSPEDSSIYLCSVGRKTGNTEAFFGQGTRLTVV.

The chain recombines TRBV19 with TRBJ1-1; D possibly corresponds to TRBD1 (6 bases). This CDR3 contains 11 residues. CDR1 is LNHDA, CDR2 SQIVND, per germline (reference sequence). The V gene lost 6 bases and the J gene lost 12 bases, with 14 bases spanning the gap. CDR3 in DNA: TGTGCCAGTAGAGAACAGGGTTGGTCTTTCTTT. Protein sequence: CASREQGWSFF. Supplemented by reference TRBV19 and TRBJ1-1, the full variable domain reads DGGITQSPKYLFRKEGQNVTLSCEQNLNHDAMYWYRQDPGQGLRLIYYSQIVNDFQKGDIAEGYSVSREKKESFPLTVTSAQKNPTAFYLCASREQGWSFFGQGTRLTVV.

The sample holds one count of this clone. The V gene is TRBV19, the J gene TRBJ1-1; a possible D gene is TRBD1 (6 bases). The germline V gene has CDR1 LNHDA and CDR2 SQIVND (reference sequence). V was trimmed by 1 base and J by 4 bases, leaving 16 bases between them. The length of the CDR3 is 16 residues. The DNA of the CDR3 is TGTGCCAGTAGTATAGGGGGGCGTGTGGGGTTCACTGAAGCTTTCTTT. Its protein product is CASSIGGRVGFTEAFF.

This clone appeared a few times. The V gene is TRBV15, the J gene TRBJ1-6; D is uncertain. CDR3 length equals 15 residues. Between the trimmed V and J ends, which lost 0 bases and 8 bases, there was a span of 11 bases. Germline CDR1 and CDR2: LNHNV and YYDKDF (reference sequence). The CDR3 region is CATSRDHTGDSPLHF. DNA of the CDR3: TGTGCCACCAGCAGAGATCACACCGGGGATTCACCCCTCCACTTT.

DNA for the CDR3: TGTGCCAGCAGCCGGGACAGTGGGGAAAAACTGTTTTTT. Its translation: CASSRDSGEKLFF. This chain links TRBV2 with TRBJ1-4, with 7 bases lining up with TRBD1. J lost 8 bases, V lost 6 bases, and 6 bases had no gene match. Germline V gene lookup returns CDR1 SNHLY and CDR2 FYNNEI. The CDR3 is 13 residues long. Using reference TRBV2 and TRBJ1-4 for the parts outside the CDR3, the full variable domain is EPEVTQTPSHQVTQMGQEVILRCVPISNHLYFYWYRQILGQKVEFLVSFYNNEISEKSEIFDDQFSVERPDGSNFTLKIRSTKLEDSAMYFCASSRDSGEKLFFGSGTQLSVL.

In its sample, this clone was seen once. The chain joins TRBV11-2 to TRBJ2-3, with 7 bases aligning to TRBD1. Germline loops: CDR1 SGHAT, CDR2 FQNNGV. V was pared by 5 bases and J by 3 bases, with 20 bases of the junction left unmatched. The CDR3 runs 19 residues. The CDR3 DNA sequence: TGTGCCAGCAGCCCGGCAAAGGGTCCCAGGGGGTGGGAAACAGATACGCAGTATTTT. The encoded protein is CASSPAKGPRGWETDTQYF.

The chain combines TRBV6-5 with TRBJ1-2; D is possibly TRBD1 (6 bases). Trimming shortened V by 2 bases and J by 2 bases, and 6 bases separated the two germline ends. Looked up from germline, CDR1 is MNHEY and CDR2 is SVGAGI. The CDR3 has 13 amino acids. The CDR3 protein is CASSYDRNYGYTF. The CDR3 nucleotides are TGTGCCAGCAGTTACGACAGGAACTATGGCTACACCTTC.

This chain connects TRBV7-2 to TRBJ2-7; TRBD1 is a possible D gene (5 bases). The CDR3 consists of 16 residues. The V end lost 4 bases, the J end lost 1 base, and 17 bases lay between the germline ends. Looked up from germline, CDR1 is SGHTA and CDR2 is FQGNSA. The DNA for the CDR3 is TGTGCCAGCAGCTCGTCGCCCGACAGTTATTCCTACGAGCAGTACTTC. This gives the protein CASSSSPDSYSYEQYF.

The chain carries TRBV3-1 (or the pseudogene TRBV3-2) and TRBJ1-2; D is unresolved. V dropped 3 bases and J dropped 8 bases, with 13 bases sitting between them. The CDR3 consists of 13 residues. The germline CDR1 and CDR2 sequences are LGHDT and YNNKEL (reference sequence). The CDR3 loop is CASSQDRVAGYTF. The CDR3 region has the DNA TGTGCCAGCAGCCAGGATCGGGTCGCGGGCTACACCTTC.

The chain links TRBV4-1 to TRBJ1-2, with D hard to call. This CDR3 contains 16 residues. Germline CDR1 reads MGHRA; CDR2 reads YSYEKL. V was pared by 4 bases and J by 2 bases, with 17 bases between. CDR3 loop: CASSLRTTAQNYGYTF. The CDR3 coding sequence is TGCGCCAGCAGCCTCCGGACTACAGCTCAAAACTATGGCTACACCTTC.

V gene TRBV7-6 combines with J gene TRBJ2-1, with 14 bases aligning to TRBD2. J was trimmed by 5 bases and V by 3 bases; bases with no gene match: 3. The CDR3 runs 16 residues. In germline, CDR1 is SGHVS, CDR2 FNYEAQ. The CDR3 region has the DNA TGTGCCAGCAGCTTCCGGACTAGCGGGGGGAACAATGAGCAGTTCTTC. This codes for CASSFRTSGGNNEQFF.

This clone showed up just once. This chain links TRBV29-1 with TRBJ1-2, with 10 bases identical to TRBD1. Germline CDR1 and CDR2: SQVTM and ANQGSEA. The junction had 3 bases not matched to a gene; V was cut back by 4 bases and J by 7 bases. The CDR3 totals 12 residues. For the CDR3, the DNA is TGCAGCGTTGCGACAGGGGGCAGTGGCTACACCTTC. Amino acids: CSVATGGSGYTF.

The rearrangement joins TRBV10-2 to TRBJ1-2, with 8 bases matching TRBD1. With 3 bases clipped from V and 2 bases from J, the junction kept 14 bases outside the gene matches. Germline CDR1 and CDR2: WSHSY and SAAADI. There are 18 residues in the CDR3. The CDR3, as DNA: TGCGCCAGCAGTGAATGGACAGGGACTACTTTTGGGAACTATGGCTACACCTTC. Its translation is CASSEWTGTTFGNYGYTF.

The chain employs TRBV27 and TRBJ2-7; 13 bases are shared with TRBD2. V dropped 8 bases and J dropped 2; count of bases not matched to a gene: 9. Germline assignment: CDR1 MNHEY and CDR2 SMNVEV (reference sequence). This CDR3 is 16 amino acids long. This chain's CDR3 is CASRRLAGGNTYEQYF. The CDR3 nucleotides read TGTGCCAGCCGCCGACTAGCGGGGGGAAATACCTACGAGCAGTACTTC.

V and J are TRBV2 and TRBJ1-4; 9 bases align to TRBD1. The V and J ends lost 6 bases and 7 bases, in that order; junction bases with no gene match: 3. Per the germline V gene, CDR1 is SNHLY and CDR2 is FYNNEI. CDR3 length: 13 residues. Here the CDR3 reads CASSWGQGEKLFF. As DNA, the CDR3 is TGTGCCAGCAGCTGGGGACAGGGTGAAAAACTGTTTTTT.

This rearrangement joins TRBV10-2 to TRBJ2-7; no clear D. This CDR3 has 14 residues. Germline V gives CDR1 WSHSY, CDR2 SAAADI. The V and J ends lost 0 bases and 4 bases respectively, with 10 bases between them. The DNA for the CDR3 is TGCGCCAGCAGTGAGTCGGGCTATAGGTACGAGCAGTACTTC. Encoded protein: CASSESGYRYEQYF.